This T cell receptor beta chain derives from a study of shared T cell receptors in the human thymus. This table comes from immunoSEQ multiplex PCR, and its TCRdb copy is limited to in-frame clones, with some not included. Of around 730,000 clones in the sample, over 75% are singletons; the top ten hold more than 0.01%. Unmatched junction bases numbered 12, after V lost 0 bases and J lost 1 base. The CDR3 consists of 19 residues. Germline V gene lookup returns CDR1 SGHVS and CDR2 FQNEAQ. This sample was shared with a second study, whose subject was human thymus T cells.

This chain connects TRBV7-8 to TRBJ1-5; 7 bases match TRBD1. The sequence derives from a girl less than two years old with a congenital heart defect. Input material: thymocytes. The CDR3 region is CASSLASQRGPLSNQPQHF. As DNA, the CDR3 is TGTGCCAGCAGCTTAGCGTCCCAGAGGGGGCCCTTAAGCAATCAGCCCCAGCATTTT. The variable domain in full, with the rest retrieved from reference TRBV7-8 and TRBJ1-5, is GAGVSQSPRYKVAKRGQDVALRCDPISGHVSLFWYQQALGQGPEFLTYFQNEAQLDKSGLPSDRFFAERPEGSVSTLKIQRTQQEDSAVYLCASSLASQRGPLSNQPQHFGDGTRLSIL.